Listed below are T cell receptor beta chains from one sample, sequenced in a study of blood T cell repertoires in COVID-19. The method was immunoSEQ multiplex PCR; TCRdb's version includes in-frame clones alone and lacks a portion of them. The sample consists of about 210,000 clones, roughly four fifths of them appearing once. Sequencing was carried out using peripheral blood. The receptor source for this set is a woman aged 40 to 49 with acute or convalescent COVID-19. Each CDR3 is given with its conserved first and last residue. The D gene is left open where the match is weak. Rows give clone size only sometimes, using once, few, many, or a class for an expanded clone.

CDR3nt: TGTGCCAGCAGCTTAGCCCCTCTCGGCGGTTACGAGCAGTACTTC; CDR3aa: CASSLAPLGGYEQYF; d_gene: NA; v_gene: TRBV5-4; abundance: NA; j_gene: TRBJ2-7
CDR3nt: TGTGCCAGCATTGCCGGAGAAAACAATGAGCAGTTCTTC; CDR3aa: CASIAGENNEQFF; d_gene: NA; v_gene: TRBV27; abundance: NA; j_gene: TRBJ2-1
CDR3nt: TGTGCCAGCAGCCTCCTGGGACTAGCGGGGGGGCCGGTGGATGAGCAGTTCTTC; CDR3aa: CASSLLGLAGGPVDEQFF; d_gene: TRBD2; v_gene: TRBV7-8; abundance: few; j_gene: TRBJ2-1
CDR3nt: TGCGCCAGCAGTCCCACTTTGGGGACAGGGGGCAGTTCACCCCTCCACTTT; CDR3aa: CASSPTLGTGGSSPLHF; d_gene: TRBD1; v_gene: TRBV5-1; abundance: NA; j_gene: TRBJ1-6
CDR3nt: TGTGCCTGGAGGGCGGGGGTTTGGGATGGCTACACCTTC; CDR3aa: CAWRAGVWDGYTF; d_gene: NA; v_gene: TRBV30; abundance: NA; j_gene: TRBJ1-2
CDR3nt: TGTGCCAGCAGCTACCGAGACAGGACAGATACGCAGTATTTT; CDR3aa: CASSYRDRTDTQYF; d_gene: NA; v_gene: TRBV7-3; abundance: NA; j_gene: TRBJ2-3
CDR3nt: TGCGCCAGCAGCCAAGATCCGGGGTTGGGCTACACCTTC; CDR3aa: CASSQDPGLGYTF; d_gene: NA; v_gene: TRBV4-3; abundance: NA; j_gene: TRBJ1-2
CDR3nt: TGTGCCAGTAGCCCAGGGACAGGAGGCAATCAGCCCCAGCATTTT; CDR3aa: CASSPGTGGNQPQHF; d_gene: TRBD1; v_gene: TRBV19; abundance: NA; j_gene: TRBJ1-5
CDR3nt: TGTGCCAGTAGTATCCAGAAGTTTAATAATTCACCCCTCCACTTT; CDR3aa: CASSIQKFNNSPLHF; d_gene: NA; v_gene: TRBV19; abundance: few; j_gene: TRBJ1-6
CDR3nt: TGCGCCAGCAGCCGAGGTAGCGGCTACGAGCAGTACTTC; CDR3aa: CASSRGSGYEQYF; d_gene: NA; v_gene: TRBV4-1; abundance: few; j_gene: TRBJ2-7
CDR3nt: TGTGCCACCAGCAGACTGGGGAGCTCCTACGAGCAGTACTTC; CDR3aa: CATSRLGSSYEQYF; d_gene: NA; v_gene: TRBV15; abundance: NA; j_gene: TRBJ2-7
CDR3nt: TGCAGTGCTAGTAGGGGCGATGAGCAGTTCTTC; CDR3aa: CSASRGDEQFF; d_gene: NA; v_gene: TRBV20-1; abundance: once; j_gene: TRBJ2-1
CDR3nt: TGTGCCAGCAGTGTACCCCCCGGGGGCGAGCAGTACTTC; CDR3aa: CASSVPPGGEQYF; d_gene: NA; v_gene: TRBV2; abundance: NA; j_gene: TRBJ2-7
CDR3nt: TGTGCCAGTAGGGGAGTCAGGGGGCGGCCTAGCTCTGGGGCCAACGTCCTGACTTTC; CDR3aa: CASRGVRGRPSSGANVLTF; d_gene: TRBD1; v_gene: TRBV19; abundance: NA; j_gene: TRBJ2-6
CDR3nt: TGTGCCAGTAGTATAGTGGGCGGGGGGTTATACAATGAGCAGTTCTTC; CDR3aa: CASSIVGGGLYNEQFF; d_gene: TRBD2; v_gene: TRBV19; abundance: NA; j_gene: TRBJ2-1
CDR3nt: TGTGCCAGCAGCTTAGCGGCGGCAGGGACTCGACTAGGGAACACTGAAGCTTTCTTT; CDR3aa: CASSLAAAGTRLGNTEAFF; d_gene: NA; v_gene: TRBV11-2; abundance: NA; j_gene: TRBJ1-1
CDR3nt: TGCGCCAGCAGCTTGAGACTAGAAGGGGAGCAGTTCTTC; CDR3aa: CASSLRLEGEQFF; d_gene: NA; v_gene: TRBV5-1; abundance: NA; j_gene: TRBJ2-1
CDR3nt: TGTGCCAGCAGTTCGTTCACAGGGGGCCTTAGGCATTTT; CDR3aa: CASSSFTGGLRHF; d_gene: TRBD1; v_gene: TRBV27; abundance: NA; j_gene: TRBJ1-5
CDR3nt: TGTGCCAGCAGCGTCTGGAGCGGGGGCCTCACAGATACGCAGTATTTT; CDR3aa: CASSVWSGGLTDTQYF; d_gene: TRBD2; v_gene: TRBV9; abundance: NA; j_gene: TRBJ2-3
CDR3nt: TGTGCCAGCAGCCAAGAGGGAGGGAACTACGAGCAGTACTTC; CDR3aa: CASSQEGGNYEQYF; d_gene: TRBD2; v_gene: TRBV3-1/TRBV3-2; abundance: NA; j_gene: TRBJ2-7
CDR3nt: TGTGCCAGCAGTTCCGGGACAGGGATCTCCTACGAGCAGTACTTC; CDR3aa: CASSSGTGISYEQYF; d_gene: TRBD1; v_gene: TRBV11-2; abundance: NA; j_gene: TRBJ2-7
CDR3nt: TGTGCCAGCAGCCCGACTAGCGGAACCTACAATGAGCAGTTCTTC; CDR3aa: CASSPTSGTYNEQFF; d_gene: TRBD2; v_gene: TRBV7-9; abundance: NA; j_gene: TRBJ2-1
CDR3nt: TGCAGCGTTGAAGATACCCGGCCGGGGGGCAATGAGCAGTTCTTC; CDR3aa: CSVEDTRPGGNEQFF; d_gene: TRBD2; v_gene: TRBV29-1; abundance: NA; j_gene: TRBJ2-1
CDR3nt: TGTGCCAGCAGGGCCGTTCCTGATACGCAGTATTTT; CDR3aa: CASRAVPDTQYF; d_gene: NA; v_gene: TRBV2; abundance: once; j_gene: TRBJ2-3
CDR3nt: TGTGCCACCGGCGGAATAGCCGGGGAGCTGCTTTTT; CDR3aa: CATGGIAGELLF; d_gene: NA; v_gene: TRBV24-1; abundance: NA; j_gene: TRBJ2-2
CDR3nt: TGTGCCACCAGCAGGGTTCGGGAGGCCGGGGAGCTGTTTTTT; CDR3aa: CATSRVREAGELFF; d_gene: TRBD2; v_gene: TRBV15; abundance: NA; j_gene: TRBJ2-2
CDR3nt: TGTGCCAGCAGTTCACAGGGCTACACCGGGGAGCTGTTTTTT; CDR3aa: CASSSQGYTGELFF; d_gene: NA; v_gene: TRBV27; abundance: NA; j_gene: TRBJ2-2
CDR3nt: TGTGCCAGCAGCCTGACTAAGGAATACAATGAGCAGTTCTTC; CDR3aa: CASSLTKEYNEQFF; d_gene: NA; v_gene: TRBV4-2; abundance: NA; j_gene: TRBJ2-1
CDR3nt: TGTGCCAGCAGTTACTCGGACAGGCGCTTCTATGGCTACACCTTC; CDR3aa: CASSYSDRRFYGYTF; d_gene: TRBD1; v_gene: TRBV6-5; abundance: once; j_gene: TRBJ1-2
CDR3nt: TGCAGTGCTAGCGACACCTATGGCTACACCTTC; CDR3aa: CSASDTYGYTF; d_gene: NA; v_gene: TRBV20-1; abundance: NA; j_gene: TRBJ1-2
CDR3nt: TGTGCCAGCAACGACCGGACAGGGCTGGGAGGAAACACCATATATTTT; CDR3aa: CASNDRTGLGGNTIYF; d_gene: TRBD1; v_gene: TRBV5-8; abundance: NA; j_gene: TRBJ1-3
CDR3nt: TGTGCCAGCAGCTTAGGCGGCAGCTCCTACGAGCAGTACTTC; CDR3aa: CASSLGGSSYEQYF; d_gene: NA; v_gene: TRBV11-2; abundance: NA; j_gene: TRBJ2-7
CDR3nt: TGTGCCAGCAGCTTTAGAGGGGGACAGCTCCACTCTGGGGCCAACGTCCTGACTTTC; CDR3aa: CASSFRGGQLHSGANVLTF; d_gene: TRBD1; v_gene: TRBV11-2; abundance: NA; j_gene: TRBJ2-6
CDR3nt: TGTGCCAGCAGCCTTTCCCGGACTAGCGGGAGGGCTCAGCGCTACGAGCAGTACTTC; CDR3aa: CASSLSRTSGRAQRYEQYF; d_gene: TRBD2; v_gene: TRBV27; abundance: NA; j_gene: TRBJ2-7
CDR3nt: TGCGCCAGCAGCTTGGACAGCTGGAACACTGAAGCTTTCTTT; CDR3aa: CASSLDSWNTEAFF; d_gene: NA; v_gene: TRBV5-1; abundance: NA; j_gene: TRBJ1-1
CDR3nt: TGTGCCAGCAGCCCCATAGCGGGAGGGCCGATAGAGACCCAGTACTTC; CDR3aa: CASSPIAGGPIETQYF; d_gene: TRBD2; v_gene: TRBV3-1/TRBV3-2; abundance: NA; j_gene: TRBJ2-5
CDR3nt: TGTGCCAGCAGTTTAACAGCGAACACTGAAGCTTTCTTT; CDR3aa: CASSLTANTEAFF; d_gene: NA; v_gene: TRBV28; abundance: NA; j_gene: TRBJ1-1
CDR3nt: TGCAGTGTTCCTTTCCGGTACGAGCAGTACTTC; CDR3aa: CSVPFRYEQYF; d_gene: NA; v_gene: TRBV20-1; abundance: NA; j_gene: TRBJ2-7
CDR3nt: TGTGCCAGCAGTTCGGGACTAGCGCTCGGGGAGCTGTTTTTT; CDR3aa: CASSSGLALGELFF; d_gene: TRBD2; v_gene: TRBV27; abundance: NA; j_gene: TRBJ2-2
CDR3nt: TGTGCCAGCAGCCGGACTCAAGGGACTGGAAACACCATATATTTT; CDR3aa: CASSRTQGTGNTIYF; d_gene: NA; v_gene: TRBV5-4; abundance: NA; j_gene: TRBJ1-3
CDR3nt: TGCGCCAGCAGGCAAGGGGGACAGGGTGGACTAGCGGGGGCTGGACGACCAGATACGCAGTATTTT; CDR3aa: CASRQGGQGGLAGAGRPDTQYF; d_gene: TRBD2; v_gene: TRBV4-1; abundance: NA; j_gene: TRBJ2-3
CDR3nt: TGTGCCAGCAGTGAATCAACAGGGGATAATTCACCCCTCCACTTT; CDR3aa: CASSESTGDNSPLHF; d_gene: TRBD1; v_gene: TRBV25-1; abundance: NA; j_gene: TRBJ1-6
CDR3nt: TGCGCCAGCAGCGGTAGGGGAGGAAATGAGCAGTTCTTC; CDR3aa: CASSGRGGNEQFF; d_gene: NA; v_gene: TRBV5-1; abundance: NA; j_gene: TRBJ2-1
CDR3nt: TGCAGCGCCCGCGTAGCGGGAGTGGTCACCGGGGAGCTGTTTTTT; CDR3aa: CSARVAGVVTGELFF; d_gene: TRBD2; v_gene: TRBV29-1; abundance: NA; j_gene: TRBJ2-2
CDR3nt: TGTGCCAGCAGTGCAGCCGGGACAGGGGTCTATGGCTACACCTTC; CDR3aa: CASSAAGTGVYGYTF; d_gene: TRBD1; v_gene: TRBV25-1; abundance: NA; j_gene: TRBJ1-2
CDR3nt: TGTGCCAGCAGCTCGACACGGGACACTGGTCGGTTCCACGAGCAGTACTTC; CDR3aa: CASSSTRDTGRFHEQYF; d_gene: NA; v_gene: TRBV11-2; abundance: NA; j_gene: TRBJ2-7
CDR3nt: TGTGCCACCACCCAGGGGCCGAATCAGCCCCAGCATTTT; CDR3aa: CATTQGPNQPQHF; d_gene: NA; v_gene: TRBV15; abundance: NA; j_gene: TRBJ1-5
CDR3nt: TGTGCCAGCAGCCAAGATTGGCAGGGGGCCTGGGATACGCAGTATTTT; CDR3aa: CASSQDWQGAWDTQYF; d_gene: TRBD1; v_gene: TRBV3-1/TRBV3-2; abundance: NA; j_gene: TRBJ2-3